This entry lists 15 T cell receptor beta chains sequenced from one sample in a study of blood T cell repertoires in COVID-19 (dated by TCRdb to 2018 to 2021). The library was produced with the immunoSEQ multiplex PCR assay. As stored in TCRdb, this immuneACCESS dataset retains in-frame rearrangements with V and J assigned. A fraction of the clones does not appear; measured against another copy, unresolved V genes explain less than half of the discrepancy, and the remainder lacks a known reason. This sample holds around 94,000 clones; roughly 82% were observed only once. Around 4% of the sample is taken by the ten largest. The material sequenced was peripheral blood. These receptors came from a human donor in a cohort sampled during active COVID-19.

The chain is built from TRBV25-1 and TRBJ1-2; 7 bases are shared with TRBD1. This CDR3 has 13 residues. V was pared by 4 bases and J by 8 bases, with 7 bases of the junction left unmatched. Germline CDR1 reads MGHDK; CDR2 reads SYGVNS. CDR3: CASSGDSFGGYTF. The CDR3 DNA follows: TGTGCCAGCAGTGGGGACAGTTTCGGAGGCTACACCTTC.

This chain joins TRBV5-1 and TRBJ2-2, with TRBD1 matching 9 bases. This CDR3 spans 18 amino acids. Germline CDR1 is SGHRS and CDR2 is YFSETQ. V lost 2 bases to trimming and J lost 1 base; unmatched junction nucleotides: 9. Written as DNA, the CDR3 is TGCGCCAGCAGCTTACTCCCGGGGGGACAGGGGAACACCGGGGAGCTGTTTTTT. This translates into CASSLLPGGQGNTGELFF. Full variable domain (remainder filled in from reference TRBV5-1 and TRBJ2-2): KAGVTQTPRYLIKTRGQQVTLSCSPISGHRSVSWYQQTPGQGLQFLFEYFSETQRNKGNFPGRFSGRQFSNSRSEMNVSTLELGDSALYLCASSLLPGGQGNTGELFFGEGSRLTVL.

V gene TRBV3-1 (or the pseudogene TRBV3-2) combines with J gene TRBJ1-6; D might be TRBD1 (6 bases). V lost 4 bases and J 5 bases, leaving 18 bases between the germline ends. Germline assignment: CDR1 LGHDT and CDR2 YNNKEL (reference sequence). CDR3 size: 17 residues. CDR3 in amino acids: CASSRNWGGANNSPLHF. CDR3 DNA sequence: TGTGCCAGCAGCCGGAACTGGGGGGGGGCGAATAATTCACCCCTCCACTTT.

In this sample, this clone turned up a few times. The chain couples TRBV3-1 (or the pseudogene TRBV3-2) to TRBJ1-6, with TRBD1 matching over 10 bases. J was trimmed by 5 bases and V by 4 bases; bases with no gene match: 8. Looked up from germline, CDR1 is LGHDT and CDR2 is YNNKEL (reference sequence). CDR3 length equals 17 residues. As DNA, the CDR3 is TGTGCCAGCAGCCCACCGACAGGGGGCGGGAATAATTCACCCCTCCACTTT. Translation: CASSPPTGGGNNSPLHF.

The rearrangement uses TRBV7-2 and TRBJ2-1, with D perhaps matching TRBD1 (6 bases). CDR1 SGHTA and CDR2 FQGNSA come from the germline V gene. V was cut by 6 bases and J by 4 bases, with 16 bases left in between. There are 15 residues in the CDR3. Here the CDR3 reads CASRISPGVYNEQFF. The CDR3 coding sequence is TGTGCCAGCAGGATATCCCCAGGGGTATACAATGAGCAGTTCTTC.

J is TRBJ1-5 and V is TRBV7-2; 9 nucleotides align to TRBD1. Looked up from germline, CDR1 is SGHTA and CDR2 is FQGNSA. This CDR3 has 16 amino acids. Trimming took 0 bases from V and 7 from J; bases not matched to a gene: 7. In DNA form, the CDR3 reads TGTGCCAGCAGCTTAGCGGTTGGACAGGGGTACCAGCCCCAGCATTTT. Translated, it gives CASSLAVGQGYQPQHF.

This chain connects TRBV6-5 to TRBJ1-2, with TRBD1 matching 9 bases. The germline V gene encodes CDR1 MNHEY and CDR2 SVGAGI. V shed 2 bases, J shed 9 bases, and the junction held 7 bases outside the gene matches. CDR3 size: 14 residues. CDR3 amino acids: CASSYRDRAHSYTF. The CDR3 DNA is TGTGCCAGCAGTTACCGGGACAGGGCCCATAGCTACACCTTC.

The rearrangement joins TRBV29-1 to TRBJ1-1, with D perhaps matching TRBD1 (5 bases). In germline, CDR1 is SQVTM, CDR2 ANQGSEA. This CDR3 has 13 residues. V lost 1 base to trimming and J lost 8 bases, with 14 bases between them. CDR3 amino acids: CSVEGQGTGEAFF. For the CDR3, the DNA is TGCAGCGTTGAAGGTCAAGGGACTGGCGAAGCTTTCTTT.

The chain employs TRBV24-1 and TRBJ1-2; 7 bases line up with TRBD1. This CDR3 region has 14 residues. Germline loops: CDR1 KGHDR, CDR2 SFDVKD. J lost 5 bases, V lost 2 bases, and 4 bases had no gene match. CDR3 nucleotides: TGTGCCACCAGTGATTCCGGGACAGTATATGGCTACACCTTC. This encodes CATSDSGTVYGYTF.

This clone was counted a single time. The chain couples TRBV7-2 to TRBJ2-3; D ambiguous. The CDR3 has 13 amino acids. From germline, CDR1 is SGHTA and CDR2 FQGNSA. Trimming pared 5 bases from V and 6 bases from J, leaving 12 bases between. The CDR3, as DNA: TGTGCCAGCAGCCGGAACAGCCGGGATACGCAGTATTTT. It yields the protein CASSRNSRDTQYF.

The chain uses TRBV18 and TRBJ2-1; the match to TRBD2 covers 9 bases. The germline V gene encodes CDR1 KGHSH and CDR2 LQKENI. The junction had 5 bases not matched to a gene; V was cut back by 3 bases and J by 8 bases. The CDR3 has 14 residues. CDR3 nucleotide sequence: TGTGCCAGCTCACCTAAGCGCGGGGGGGATGAGCAGTTCTTC. The encoded protein is CASSPKRGGDEQFF. The full variable domain, its missing parts supplied by reference TRBV18 and TRBJ2-1, is NAGVMQNPRHLVRRRGQEARLRCSPMKGHSHVYWYRQLPEEGLKFMVYLQKENIIDESGMPKERFSAEFPKEGPSILRIQQVVRGDSAAYFCASSPKRGGDEQFFGPGTRLTVL.

The chain carries TRBV18 and TRBJ2-5; 8 bases agree with TRBD1. This CDR3 comprises 14 residues. Trimming at V came to 5 bases and at J to 5 bases, leaving 7 bases not matched to a gene. The germline V gene has CDR1 KGHSH and CDR2 LQKENI. The CDR3 reads CASSTPRQGETQYF. For the CDR3, the DNA is TGTGCCAGCTCAACCCCTCGACAGGGGGAGACCCAGTACTTC.

The chain recombines TRBV27 with TRBJ2-7; 11 positions match TRBD1. Trimming at V came to 5 bases and at J to 4 bases, leaving 7 bases not matched to a gene. Germline CDR1 and CDR2: MNHEY and SMNVEV (reference sequence). CDR3 length: 15 amino acids. The CDR3 here is CASSTLGTGGYEQYF. For the CDR3, the DNA is TGTGCCAGCAGTACCCTCGGGACAGGGGGTTACGAGCAGTACTTC.

This clone turned up a few times. This CDR3 is CASSIDRAYNEQFF. The CDR3 DNA is TGTGCCAGCAGCATTGACAGGGCCTACAATGAGCAGTTCTTC. The chain employs TRBV7-3 and TRBJ2-1, with 7 bases matching TRBD1. The CDR3 is made up of 14 amino acids. Germline V gives CDR1 SGHTA, CDR2 FQGTGA. Trimming cost V 5 bases and J 2 bases; bases outside gene matches: 3.

V and J are TRBV2 and TRBJ2-1; 12 nucleotides match TRBD2. V trimming: 8 bases; J trimming: 5 bases; junction bases outside the gene matches: 7. Germline values: CDR1 SNHLY, CDR2 FYNNEI. The CDR3 is 15 residues long. The CDR3 sequence: CASHGTSGPHNEQFF. The CDR3 DNA is TGTGCCAGCCACGGGACTAGCGGGCCCCACAATGAGCAGTTCTTC. Full variable domain (rest looked up from reference TRBV2 and TRBJ2-1): EPEVTQTPSHQVTQMGQEVILRCVPISNHLYFYWYRQILGQKVEFLVSFYNNEISEKSEIFDDQFSVERPDGSNFTLKIRSTKLEDSAMYFCASHGTSGPHNEQFFGPGTRLTVL.